These 9 T cell receptor beta chains share one sample of origin, sequenced in a study of control samples from healthy donors and cancer patients. Data came from immunoSEQ multiplex PCR; TCRdb stores just in-frame clones and leaves some out. This table holds more than 85,000 clones, roughly four fifths found once. The sample taken for sequencing was blood. The receptor set was obtained from a woman in her fifties or sixties in good health.

This sequence joins TRBV11-2 and TRBJ2-1; 8 bases are a match to TRBD2. CDR1 is SGHAT and CDR2 is FQNNGV in the germline V gene. This CDR3 comprises 17 residues. J gave up 0 bases and V 1 base, and 5 bases lay outside the gene matches. This CDR3 is CASSLVVAGSSYNEQFF. DNA of the CDR3: TGTGCCAGCAGCTTAGTTGTAGCGGGGAGCTCCTACAATGAGCAGTTCTTC.

This clone has a single count. The J gene is TRBJ1-2, the V gene TRBV27; TRBD1 is a possible D gene (5 bases). CDR3 length: 17 residues. Trimming removed 7 bases from V and 0 bases from J, with 21 bases in between. Germline loops: CDR1 MNHEY, CDR2 SMNVEV (reference sequence). CDR3 DNA: TGTGCCAGCAATCCACTACCGGGGGATCCCGCTAACTATGGCTACACCTTC. Its protein is CASNPLPGDPANYGYTF.

The J gene is TRBJ1-2, the V gene TRBV29-1; TRBD1 might be the D (6 bases). The V end was cut by 7 bases, the J end by 6 bases, with 15 bases between. CDR3 size: 12 residues. Germline loops: CDR1 SQVTM, CDR2 ANQGSEA. CDR3 sequence reads: CSGLKGVDGYTF. In DNA, the CDR3 is TGCAGCGGACTCAAGGGGGTTGATGGCTACACCTTC. The variable domain in full, with the rest retrieved from reference TRBV29-1 and TRBJ1-2, is SAVISQKPSRDICQRGTSLTIQCQVDSQVTMMFWYRQQPGQSLTLIATANQGSEATYESGFVIDKFPISRPNLTFSTLTVSNMSPEDSSIYLCSGLKGVDGYTFGSGTRLTVV.

The chain recombines TRBV5-4 with TRBJ2-5; no clear D gene. Germline CDR1 is SGHNT and CDR2 is YYREEE (reference sequence). The V end was cut by 3 bases, the J end by 2 bases, with 5 bases between. This CDR3 comprises 12 residues. CDR3 residues: CASSSGQETQYF. For the CDR3, the DNA is TGTGCCAGCAGCTCCGGGCAAGAGACCCAGTACTTC.

This chain joins TRBV19 and TRBJ1-3; no clear D. The V end was cut by 7 bases, the J end by 4 bases, with 11 bases between. From germline, CDR1 is LNHDA and CDR2 SQIVND (reference sequence). The CDR3 consists of 13 residues. CDR3 region: CASILAGGNTIYF. The DNA for the CDR3 is TGTGCCAGTATTCTGGCGGGGGGAAACACCATATATTTT.

Comment on this clone: Other DNA sequences of this sample code for an identical CDR3. The rearrangement links TRBV7-2 to TRBJ1-5; no clear D. The CDR3 runs 14 residues. Per the germline V gene, CDR1 is SGHTA and CDR2 is FQGNSA. V gave up 0 bases and J gave up 1 base, with 4 bases separating them. The CDR3 region has the DNA TGTGCCAGCAGCTTAGCGGGGAGCAATCAGCCCCAGCATTTT. It is translated as CASSLAGSNQPQHF.

This clone turned up a few times. The chain employs TRBV6-5 and TRBJ1-2, with D hard to call. V lost 6 bases and J lost 3, with 17 bases in between. The CDR3 length is 15 residues. Germline values: CDR1 MNHEY, CDR2 SVGAGI. CDR3 nucleotide sequence: TGTGCCAGCAGCGACCGAGCTCCCGAGGACTATGGCTACACCTTC. Translated: CASSDRAPEDYGYTF.

The rearrangement uses TRBV10-3 and TRBJ1-3; D is unclear. This CDR3 has 16 residues. CDR1 ENHRY and CDR2 SYGVKD come from the germline V gene. Trimming took off 0 bases at V and 0 bases at J, with 9 bases between the two ends. CDR3 protein: CAISESGPNSGNTIYF. For the CDR3, the DNA is TGTGCCATCAGTGAGTCCGGACCGAACTCTGGAAACACCATATATTTT.

This chain connects TRBV5-4 to TRBJ1-2, with D hard to call. V dropped 4 bases and J dropped 8 bases, with 15 bases sitting between them. The CDR3 is 13 amino acids. CDR1 and CDR2 (germline): SGHNT, YYREEE (reference sequence). The CDR3 protein is CASSALGGRGYTF. As DNA, the CDR3 is TGTGCCAGCAGCGCCTTAGGAGGCAGAGGCTACACCTTC.